Below are 8 T cell receptor beta chains sequenced from a single sample in a study of shared clonotypes between healthy human individuals. TCRdb's table, derived via immunoSEQ multiplex PCR, lists solely in-frame clones and lacks some. The sample includes millions of clones, around 96% of them seen just once. The naive CD8 subset, CD45RO-negative cells positively selected for CCR7, excluded terminally differentiated effector memory CD45RA+ cells. Specimen: naive CD8+ T cells sorted from blood. The origin of the receptors is a young man in good health.

To note about this clone: The sample holds other DNA sequences that translate to the same CDR3. This sequence joins TRBV18 and TRBJ2-3; 9 nucleotides agree with TRBD1. The CDR3 spans 15 residues. The germline CDR1 and CDR2 sequences are KGHSH and LQKENI. V dropped 3 bases and J dropped 0; count of bases not matched to a gene: 1. CDR3 sequence (DNA): TGTGCCAGCTCACCCGGGACAGGGAGCACAGATACGCAGTATTTT. It translates to CASSPGTGSTDTQYF.

The V and J genes are TRBV13 and TRBJ1-6, with a tentative D call TRBD1 (6 bases). CDR1 is PRHDT, CDR2 FYEKMQ, per germline (reference sequence). V was clipped by 6 bases and J by 9 bases, with 15 bases between them. This CDR3 is 14 amino acids long. The CDR3: CASSPTGFGSPLHF. DNA for the CDR3: TGTGCCAGCAGTCCCACAGGGTTCGGTTCACCCCTCCACTTT.

The chain uses TRBV7-9 and TRBJ2-7; a weak D match, TRBD2 (6 bases). The CDR3 covers 13 residues. V was shortened by 8 bases and J by 2 bases, with 13 bases between the two germline ends. Germline lookup yields CDR1 SEHNR and CDR2 FQNEAQ (reference sequence). CDR3 sequence (DNA): TGTGCCAGCTCTCGGGGGTTTGCCTACGAGCAGTACTTC. It is translated as CASSRGFAYEQYF.

The chain couples TRBV28 to TRBJ2-7, with D unresolved. V was trimmed by 4 bases and J by 6 bases, leaving 16 bases between them. Germline-derived CDR1 and CDR2 are MDHEN and SYDVKM. CDR3 length equals 14 residues. The CDR3 DNA follows: TGTGCCAGCAGTTCCCGACGGTTCTTCGGCGAGCAGTACTTC. Amino acid sequence: CASSSRRFFGEQYF. The entire variable domain, with the rest obtained from reference TRBV28 and TRBJ2-7, is as follows: DVKVTQSSRYLVKRTGEKVFLECVQDMDHENMFWYRQDPGLGLRLIYFSYDVKMKEKGDIPEGYSVSREKKERFSLILESASTNQTSMYLCASSSRRFFGEQYFGPGTRLTVT.

The CDR3 coding sequence is TGTGCCAGCAGCTTAGGTGATTGGGGATATGGCTACACCTTC. It codes for CASSLGDWGYGYTF. The chain has TRBV7-9 and TRBJ1-2; D remains unclear. The germline V gene has CDR1 SEHNR and CDR2 FQNEAQ (reference sequence). The CDR3 is 14 residues long. V lost 1 base, J lost 5 bases, and 11 bases lay in between.

This chain connects TRBV28 to TRBJ2-5; 11 nucleotides line up with TRBD2. Germline CDR1 and CDR2: MDHEN and SYDVKM. This CDR3 comprises 15 residues. V lost 7 bases to trimming and J lost 3 bases; unmatched junction nucleotides: 7. The CDR3 DNA is TGTGCCAGCACTTCACGACTAGCGGGGAAAGAGACCCAGTACTTC. Translating gives CASTSRLAGKETQYF.

This sequence joins TRBV5-4 and TRBJ1-2, with a tentative D call TRBD1 (5 bases). Germline V CDR1 and CDR2: SGHNT, YYREEE (reference sequence). V lost 7 bases and J 8 bases, leaving 18 bases between the germline ends. The CDR3 covers 13 residues. For the CDR3, the DNA is TGTGCCAGCCAACCCTGGGGCGGGGACGGCTACACCTTC. Translating gives CASQPWGGDGYTF.

The rearrangement links TRBV6-1 to TRBJ2-7; 8 nucleotides agree with TRBD1. CDR3 size: 16 residues. Germline lookup yields CDR1 MNHNS and CDR2 SASEGT. Trimming cost V 2 bases and J 1 base; bases outside gene matches: 7. CDR3 protein: CASSEQGQGASYEQYF. CDR3 in DNA: TGTGCCAGCAGTGAACAGGGGCAGGGGGCTTCCTACGAGCAGTACTTC.